This T cell receptor beta chain appears in the sequencing data of a study of blood T cell repertoires in COVID-19. Study overall: Samples taken during acute and convalescent COVID-19 were collected in the United States, Italy and Spain. Sources were T cells, B-cell-depleted T cells, or PBMCs; the material itself was cDNA or gDNA.

Per the study methods: Amplifying reference gene primers gave estimates of nucleated cell counts. Method: immunoSEQ multiplex PCR; TCRdb's copy keeps in-frame clones and lacks some. That table is the source of V, J and clone size, and D and trimming were worked out from the DNA. The sample carries tens of thousands of clones, 70% to 85% recorded once. The sequence derives from a man in his sixties with active or convalescent COVID-19. The sequencing sample was made of peripheral blood.

As DNA, the CDR3 is TGTGCCAGCTCCCCATACACCGCTGAAGCTTTCTTT. Translation: CASSPYTAEAFF. The chain carries TRBV18 and TRBJ1-1; no clear D gene. This CDR3 spans 12 amino acids. Per the germline V gene, CDR1 is KGHSH and CDR2 is LQKENI. V shed 6 bases and J shed 6 bases, with 11 bases lying between them.